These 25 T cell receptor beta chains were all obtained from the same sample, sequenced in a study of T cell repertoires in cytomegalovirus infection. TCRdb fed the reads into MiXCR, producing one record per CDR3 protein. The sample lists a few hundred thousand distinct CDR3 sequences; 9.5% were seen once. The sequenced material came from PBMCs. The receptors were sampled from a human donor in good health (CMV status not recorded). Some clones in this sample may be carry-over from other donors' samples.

CDR3 DNA sequence: TGTGCCAGCGGACGATTACACCTCTATGGCTACACCTTC. Amino acid sequence: CASGRLHLYGYTF. V gene TRBV28 combines with J gene TRBJ1-2, with D unclear. CDR3 length equals 13 residues. Germline V CDR1 and CDR2: MDHEN, SYDVKM. Trimming pared 8 bases from V and 4 bases from J, leaving 14 bases between.

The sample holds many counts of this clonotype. The chain's CDR3 is CASSSPGGVPYEQYF. In nucleotides, the CDR3 is TGTGCCAGCAGCTCCCCTGGGGGGGTCCCCTACGAGCAGTACTTC. This chain connects TRBV7-9 to TRBJ2-7, with 7 bases lining up with TRBD2. Germline V gene sequence: CDR1 SEHNR, CDR2 FQNEAQ (reference sequence). This CDR3 spans 15 amino acids. J lost 2 bases, V lost 4 bases, and 8 bases had no gene match.

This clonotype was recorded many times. As DNA, the CDR3 is TGTGCCAGCAGTCCACGGATCCACGGGGAGTACTTC. Amino acid sequence: CASSPRIHGEYF. The gene calls are TRBV28 and TRBJ2-7; tentative D call: TRBD2 (5 bases). Trimming removed 5 bases at V and 11 bases at J, with 16 bases between. The CDR3 is 12 amino acids. CDR1 and CDR2 (germline): MDHEN, SYDVKM.

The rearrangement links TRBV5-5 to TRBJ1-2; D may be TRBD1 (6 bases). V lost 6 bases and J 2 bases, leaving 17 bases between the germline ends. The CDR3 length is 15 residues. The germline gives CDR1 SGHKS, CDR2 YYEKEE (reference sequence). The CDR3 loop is CASTSTRGGNYGYTF. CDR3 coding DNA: TGTGCCAGCACCTCAACCCGAGGGGGAAACTATGGCTACACCTTC.

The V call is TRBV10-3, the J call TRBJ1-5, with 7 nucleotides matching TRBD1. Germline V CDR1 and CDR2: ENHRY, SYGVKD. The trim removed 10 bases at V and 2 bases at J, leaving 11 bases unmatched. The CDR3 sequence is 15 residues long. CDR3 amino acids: CATLDRVGGNQPQHF. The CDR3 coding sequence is TGTGCCACCTTAGACAGGGTTGGTGGCAATCAGCCCCAGCATTTT.

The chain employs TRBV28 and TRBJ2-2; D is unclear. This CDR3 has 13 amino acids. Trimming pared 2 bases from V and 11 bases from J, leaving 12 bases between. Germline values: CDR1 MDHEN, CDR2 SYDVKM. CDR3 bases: TGTGCCAGCAGTTTACCGACCTCTTACGAGCTGTTTTTT. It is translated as CASSLPTSYELFF.

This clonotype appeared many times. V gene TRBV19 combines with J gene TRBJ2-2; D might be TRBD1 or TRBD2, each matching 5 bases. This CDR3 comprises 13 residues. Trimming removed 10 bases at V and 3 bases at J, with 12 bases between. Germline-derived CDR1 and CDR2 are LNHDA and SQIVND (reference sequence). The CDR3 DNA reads TGTGCCACCAAGAGAGGGGACACCGGGGAGCTGTTTTTT. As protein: CATKRGDTGELFF.

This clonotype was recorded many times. The CDR3 spells CASSPSGRSYNSPLHF. CDR3 bases: TGTGCCAGCAGCCCTAGCGGCCGCTCCTATAATTCACCCCTCCACTTT. The chain has TRBV7-2 and TRBJ1-6; D gene ambiguous. Trimming cost V 5 bases and J 0 bases, with 11 bases left between them. The V gene's germline CDR1 is SGHTA and CDR2 FQGNSA. This CDR3 contains 16 residues.

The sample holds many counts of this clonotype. CDR3 sequence reads: CASSLTGARRPEAFF. For the CDR3, the DNA is TGTGCCAGCAGCTTAACAGGAGCACGACGTCCTGAAGCTTTCTTT. The chain has TRBV7-2 and TRBJ1-1; a weak D match, TRBD1 (5 bases). V was clipped by 2 bases and J by 6 bases, with 16 bases between them. Germline V lookup: CDR1 SGHTA, CDR2 FQGNSA. CDR3 length: 15 residues.

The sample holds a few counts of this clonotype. In DNA, the CDR3 is TGTGCCAGCAGTTACGGCCCGGGCCGAGAGACCCAGTACTTC. Protein sequence: CASSYGPGRETQYF. The rearrangement links TRBV6-6 to TRBJ2-5; no clear D gene. V shed 2 bases and J shed 4 bases, with 11 bases lying between them. The CDR3 runs to 14 residues. The germline V gene encodes CDR1 MNHNY and CDR2 SVGAGI (reference sequence).

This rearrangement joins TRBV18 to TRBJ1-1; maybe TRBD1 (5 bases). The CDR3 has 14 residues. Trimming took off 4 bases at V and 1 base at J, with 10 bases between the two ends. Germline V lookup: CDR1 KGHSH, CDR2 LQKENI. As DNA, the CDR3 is TGTGCCAGCTCACAACAGGTGCAGAACACTGAAGCTTTCTTT. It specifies CASSQQVQNTEAFF.

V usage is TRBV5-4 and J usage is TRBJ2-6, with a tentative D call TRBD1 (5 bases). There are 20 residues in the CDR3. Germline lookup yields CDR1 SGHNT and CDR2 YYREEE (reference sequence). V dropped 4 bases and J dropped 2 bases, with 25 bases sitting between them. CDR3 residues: CASSRFSGWGADPGANVLTF. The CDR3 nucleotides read TGTGCCAGCAGCCGCTTCAGTGGATGGGGCGCCGACCCTGGGGCCAACGTCCTGACTTTC.

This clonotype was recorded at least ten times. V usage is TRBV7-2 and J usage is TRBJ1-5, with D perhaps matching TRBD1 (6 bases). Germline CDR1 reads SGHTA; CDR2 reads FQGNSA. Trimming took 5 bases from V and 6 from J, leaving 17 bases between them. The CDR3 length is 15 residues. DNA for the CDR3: TGTGCCAGCAGCCGACGTACAGGGCCCGGTCAGCCCCAGCATTTT. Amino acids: CASSRRTGPGQPQHF.

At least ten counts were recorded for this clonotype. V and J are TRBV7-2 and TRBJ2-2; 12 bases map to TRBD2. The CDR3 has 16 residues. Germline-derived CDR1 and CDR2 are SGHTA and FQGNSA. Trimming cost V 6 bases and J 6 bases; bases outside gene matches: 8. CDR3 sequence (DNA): TGTGCCAGCAGACCCCCTAGCGGGAGGGGCCCCGGGGAGCTGTTTTTT. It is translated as CASRPPSGRGPGELFF.

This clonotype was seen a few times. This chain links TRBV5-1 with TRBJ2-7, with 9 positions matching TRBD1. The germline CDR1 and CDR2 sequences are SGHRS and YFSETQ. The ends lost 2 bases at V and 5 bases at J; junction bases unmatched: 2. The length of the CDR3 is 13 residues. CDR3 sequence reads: CASSLQGADEQYF. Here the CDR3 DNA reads TGCGCCAGCAGCTTACAGGGGGCGGACGAGCAGTACTTC.

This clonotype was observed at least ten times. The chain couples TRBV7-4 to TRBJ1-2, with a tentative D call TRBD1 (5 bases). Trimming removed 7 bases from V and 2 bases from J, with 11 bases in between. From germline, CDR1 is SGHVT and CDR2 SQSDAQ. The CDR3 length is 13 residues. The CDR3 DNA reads TGTGCCAGCAACCTTGGGGGAAACTATGGCTACACCTTC. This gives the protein CASNLGGNYGYTF.

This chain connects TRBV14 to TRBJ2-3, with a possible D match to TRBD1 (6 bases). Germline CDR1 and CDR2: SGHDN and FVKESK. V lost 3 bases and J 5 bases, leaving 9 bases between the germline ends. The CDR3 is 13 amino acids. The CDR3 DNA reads TGTGCCAGCAGCCAGGGGGCAAGAGATACGCAGTATTTT. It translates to CASSQGARDTQYF.

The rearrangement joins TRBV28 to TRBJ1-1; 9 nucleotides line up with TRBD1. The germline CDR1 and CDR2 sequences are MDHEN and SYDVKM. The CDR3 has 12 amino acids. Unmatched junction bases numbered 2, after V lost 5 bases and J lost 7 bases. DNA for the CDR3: TGTGCCAGCAGTCTGGGACAGGGTGAAGCTTTCTTT. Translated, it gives CASSLGQGEAFF.

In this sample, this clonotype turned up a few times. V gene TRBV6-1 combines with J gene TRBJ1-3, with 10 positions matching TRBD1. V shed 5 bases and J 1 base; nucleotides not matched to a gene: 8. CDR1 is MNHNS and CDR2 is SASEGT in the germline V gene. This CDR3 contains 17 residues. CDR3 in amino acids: CASSYTGTGVSGNTIYF. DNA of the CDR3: TGTGCCAGCAGTTACACTGGGACAGGGGTTTCTGGAAACACCATATATTTT.

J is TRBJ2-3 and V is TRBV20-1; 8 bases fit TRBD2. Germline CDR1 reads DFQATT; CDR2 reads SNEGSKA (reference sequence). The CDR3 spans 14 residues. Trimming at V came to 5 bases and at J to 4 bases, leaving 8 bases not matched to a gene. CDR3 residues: CSADRGGRADTQYF. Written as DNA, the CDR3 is TGCAGTGCTGACCGGGGGGGGCGCGCAGATACGCAGTATTTT.

The CDR3 DNA sequence: TGTGCCAGCAGCCCGGGACAGTGGACAATCTACGAGCAGTACTTC. Translating it yields CASSPGQWTIYEQYF. The gene calls are TRBV6-1 and TRBJ2-7, with 7 nucleotides matching TRBD1. CDR3 length equals 15 residues. Unmatched junction bases numbered 11, after V lost 6 bases and J lost 3 bases. The germline V gene has CDR1 MNHNS and CDR2 SASEGT.

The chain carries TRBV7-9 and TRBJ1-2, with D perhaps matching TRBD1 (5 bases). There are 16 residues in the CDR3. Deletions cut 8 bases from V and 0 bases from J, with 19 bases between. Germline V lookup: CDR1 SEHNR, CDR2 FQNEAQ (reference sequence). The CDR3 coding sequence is TGTGCCAGCGGGCTGGGGGACCTTTCCTCTAACTATGGCTACACCTTC. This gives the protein CASGLGDLSSNYGYTF.

The CDR3 coding sequence is TGTGCCACCAGCAGAGTAAGGAGCGGCAGCTCCTACGAGCAGTACTTC. This gives the protein CATSRVRSGSSYEQYF. The chain employs TRBV15 and TRBJ2-7; tentatively, D is TRBD2 (5 bases). Trimming removed 1 base from V and 0 bases from J, with 13 bases in between. The CDR3 totals 16 residues. Germline assignment: CDR1 LNHNV and CDR2 YYDKDF (reference sequence). Filled out from reference TRBV15 and TRBJ2-7, the complete variable domain reads DAMVIQNPRYQVTQFGKPVTLSCSQTLNHNVMYWYQQKSSQAPKLLFHYYDKDFNNEADTPDNFQSRRPNTSFCFLDIRSPGLGDTAMYLCATSRVRSGSSYEQYFGPGTRLTVT.

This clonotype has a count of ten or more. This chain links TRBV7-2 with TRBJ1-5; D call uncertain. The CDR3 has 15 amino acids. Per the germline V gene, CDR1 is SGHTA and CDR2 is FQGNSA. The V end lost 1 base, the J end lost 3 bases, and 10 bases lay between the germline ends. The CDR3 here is CASSLVWAYNQPQHF. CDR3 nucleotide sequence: TGTGCCAGCAGCTTAGTGTGGGCGTACAATCAGCCCCAGCATTTT.

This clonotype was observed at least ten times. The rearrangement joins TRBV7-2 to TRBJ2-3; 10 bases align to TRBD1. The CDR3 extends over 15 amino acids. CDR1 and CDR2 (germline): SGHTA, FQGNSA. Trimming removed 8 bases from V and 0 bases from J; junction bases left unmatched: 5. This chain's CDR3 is CASLTGGSSTDTQYF. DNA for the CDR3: TGTGCCAGCTTGACAGGGGGCTCTAGCACAGATACGCAGTATTTT. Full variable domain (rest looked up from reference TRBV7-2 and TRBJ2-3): GAGVSQSPSNKVTEKGKDVELRCDPISGHTALYWYRQSLGQGLEFLIYFQGNSAPDKSGLPSDRFSAERTGGSVSTLTIQRTQQEDSAVYLCASLTGGSSTDTQYFGPGTRLTVL.